The sequence of this TCR beta chain was determined in a study of blood T cell repertoires in COVID-19. At the level of the study: The United States, Italy and Spain were the sources of the acute and convalescent COVID-19 samples.

Participants were aged roughly 18 to 95 years, lived in about 26 US areas, and enrolled virtually. Allocation to cohorts depended on clinical history reported by the participants. All recovered Cohort 3 donors got two negative PCRs, got clearance, or saw symptom resolution. In germline, CDR1 is MDHEN, CDR2 SYDVKM. The CDR3 covers 16 residues. The V gene lost 5 bases and the J gene lost 4 bases, with 17 bases spanning the gap. Generated by immunoSEQ multiplex PCR, the TCRdb table keeps only in-frame clones and is missing some. The sample has approximately 390,000 clones; about 87% are singletons. The sequenced sample consisted of PBMCs or T cells enriched from blood (not recorded which). The source of this sequence is a woman between 45 and 65 years old who had recovered from COVID-19. The chain couples TRBV28 to TRBJ1-4; D gene unclear. CDR3 sequence reads: CASSPPAGAYNEKLFF. The CDR3 DNA reads TGTGCCAGCAGTCCCCCCGCGGGAGCTTATAATGAAAAACTGTTTTTT.